Listed below are T cell receptor beta chains from one sample, sequenced in a study of CD8 T cells in ankylosing spondylitis. TCRdb used MiXCR to reprocess the 5' RACE reads, holding one entry per CDR3 protein. The data hold approximately 200,000 distinct CDR3 sequences, with more than 10% observed a single time. The source material was blood, either unsorted or a sorted T cell fraction (not recorded which). These receptors all come from a male donor with ankylosing spondylitis or in good health (not recorded which). Both conserved end residues are part of each CDR3. A D gene is named only where the DNA matches it firmly. Size is omitted from some rows. Given values are once, few, many or a class for expanded clones.

J gene,clone size,D gene,V gene,CDR3 protein,CDR3 DNA
TRBJ2-1,.,.,TRBV4-1,CASSPQDSHNEQFF,TGCGCCAGCAGCCCCCAGGACAGTCACAATGAGCAGTTCTTC
TRBJ2-1,.,TRBD2,TRBV6-1,CASATASGAVEQFF,TGTGCCAGCGCCACGGCTAGCGGGGCGGTTGAGCAGTTCTTC
TRBJ2-7,.,TRBD1,TRBV5-1,CASSSAKISGQGYVEQYF,TGCGCCAGCAGCTCAGCTAAGATTTCGGGACAGGGATACGTCGAGCAGTACTTC
TRBJ1-1,few,.,TRBV21-1,CASRQREGVDTEAFF,TGTGCCAGCAGACAAAGGGAGGGGGTAGACACTGAAGCTTTCTTT
TRBJ2-1,few,.,TRBV4-1,CASSLRGGVWNEQFF,TGCGCCAGCAGCCTCCGAGGGGGGGTTTGGAATGAGCAGTTCTTC
TRBJ1-2,.,TRBD1,TRBV27,CASSLRGRNYGYTF,TGTGCCAGCAGTTTGAGGGGGCGGAACTATGGCTACACCTTC
TRBJ2-3,many,.,TRBV10-2,CASSIAGSTDTQYF,TGCGCCAGCAGTATCGCGGGAAGCACAGATACGCAGTATTTT
TRBJ1-5,many,.,TRBV6-5,CASRTGYQPQHF,TGTGCCAGCCGAACAGGGTATCAGCCCCAGCATTTT
TRBJ2-5,few,.,TRBV4-1,CASSPAQHIQETQYF,TGCGCCAGCAGCCCCGCTCAGCATATCCAAGAGACCCAGTACTTC
TRBJ2-1,many,.,TRBV29-1,CSAQAGRDNEQFF,TGCAGCGCCCAGGCCGGGAGAGACAATGAGCAGTTCTTC
TRBJ1-3,.,.,TRBV6-5,CASSSRAAPGNTIYF,TGTGCCAGCAGTTCGCGGGCTGCCCCTGGAAACACCATATATTTT
TRBJ2-1,.,TRBD2,TRBV20-1,CSARPLAGDYNEQFF,TGCAGTGCTAGACCACTAGCGGGGGATTACAATGAGCAGTTCTTC
TRBJ2-7,few,.,TRBV7-6,CASSLAGPKYEQYF,TGTGCCAGCAGCTTAGCGGGACCGAAGTACGAGCAGTACTTC
TRBJ2-1,few,.,TRBV27,CASTLRGNSYNEQFF,TGTGCCAGCACCCTCAGAGGAAACTCCTACAATGAGCAGTTCTTC
TRBJ2-7,few,TRBD2,TRBV4-2,CASSQEVSGGTYEQYF,TGTGCCAGCAGCCAAGAAGTTAGCGGGGGTACCTACGAGCAGTACTTC
TRBJ1-1,few,.,TRBV27,CASSWDVGGTEAFF,TGTGCCAGCAGTTGGGACGTCGGCGGTACTGAAGCTTTCTTT
TRBJ1-3,.,.,TRBV6-5,CASSYSPDPEDTIYF,TGTGCCAGCAGTTACAGTCCAGACCCGGAGGACACCATATATTTT
TRBJ2-5,many,TRBD1,TRBV7-9,CASSFGQGRAQETQYF,TGTGCCAGCAGCTTTGGACAGGGAAGGGCCCAAGAGACCCAGTACTTC
TRBJ2-7,few,TRBD2,TRBV29-1,CSVEWRGAYEQYF,TGCAGCGTTGAATGGCGGGGGGCCTACGAGCAGTACTTC
TRBJ2-2,few,TRBD2,TRBV6-5,CASSTSRLASRVGELFF,TGTGCCAGCAGTACTTCTCGACTAGCGTCGAGAGTCGGGGAGCTGTTTTTT
TRBJ2-3,few,TRBD1,TRBV6-4,CASSERTGVDTQYF,TGTGCCAGCAGTGAAAGGACAGGGGTAGATACGCAGTATTTT
TRBJ2-1,few,TRBD1,TRBV4-1,CASSPRQGIIYNEQFF,TGCGCCAGCAGCCCCCGACAGGGGATCATCTACAATGAGCAGTTCTTC
TRBJ2-1,.,TRBD2,TRBV20-1,CSARGLAGPPGDEQFF,TGCAGTGCCCGGGGACTAGCGGGACCCCCGGGCGATGAGCAGTTCTTC
TRBJ2-1,few,.,TRBV10-3,CAISDPFLPWGRTYNEQFF,TGTGCCATCAGTGACCCTTTTCTCCCGTGGGGGAGGACCTACAATGAGCAGTTCTTC
TRBJ2-1,.,TRBD2,TRBV4-1,CASRPGGGPNNEQFF,TGCGCCAGCAGGCCGGGAGGGGGGCCCAACAATGAGCAGTTCTTC
TRBJ1-1,few,.,TRBV4-2,CASSQDLYRDPEAFF,TGTGCCAGCAGCCAAGATCTCTACAGGGACCCTGAAGCTTTCTTT
TRBJ2-3,.,TRBD2,TRBV14,CASSIATSGSTDTQYF,TGTGCCAGCAGCATCGCGACTAGCGGGAGCACAGATACGCAGTATTTT
TRBJ2-7,few,.,TRBV7-9,CASSMTMTGTDEQYF,TGTGCCAGCAGCATGACTATGACAGGAACCGACGAGCAGTACTTC
TRBJ2-1,few,.,TRBV20-1,CSLLGAANEQFF,TGCAGTCTACTCGGGGCCGCCAATGAGCAGTTCTTC
TRBJ2-1,.,TRBD2,TRBV27,CASSTSGGSLVSYNEQFF,TGTGCCAGCAGTACTAGCGGGGGGTCACTCGTCTCCTACAATGAGCAGTTCTTC
TRBJ2-1,many,.,TRBV6-7,CASSPTGFSYNEQFF,TGTGCCAGCAGTCCAACAGGGTTCTCCTACAATGAGCAGTTCTTC
TRBJ2-1,many,TRBD1,TRBV29-1,CSVDPPTGSYNEQFF,TGCAGCGTCGATCCCCCGACAGGGTCCTACAATGAGCAGTTCTTC
TRBJ1-1,.,.,TRBV29-1,CSAPGLNTEAFF,TGCAGCGCTCCGGGCCTGAACACTGAAGCTTTCTTT
TRBJ1-4,.,TRBD1,TRBV4-1,CASSSRQGSEKLFF,TGCGCCAGCAGCTCCCGACAGGGGAGCGAAAAACTGTTTTTT
TRBJ2-1,.,TRBD2,TRBV4-1,CASSLPGGSSHNEQFF,TGCGCCAGCAGCCTCCCGGGCGGGAGTTCCCACAATGAGCAGTTCTTC
TRBJ2-7,many,.,TRBV20-1,CSARDRTDF,TGCAGTGCTAGAGATAGAACGGACTTC
TRBJ1-2,few,.,TRBV9,CASSLAFTGYTF,TGTGCCAGCAGCTTAGCCTTTACTGGCTACACCTTC
TRBJ2-1,few,.,TRBV6-1,CASSGSQNNEQFF,TGTGCCAGCAGTGGGAGTCAGAACAATGAGCAGTTCTTC
TRBJ2-7,few,.,TRBV20-1,CSAQGDIPYEQYF,TGCAGTGCTCAAGGGGACATACCTTACGAGCAGTACTTC
TRBJ2-3,few,.,TRBV15,CATSRADGTPTADTQYF,TGTGCCACCAGCAGAGCGGACGGGACGCCGACAGCAGATACGCAGTATTTT
TRBJ2-3,few,.,TRBV3-1,CASSQKSLGIAPGGDTDTQYF,TGTGCCAGCAGCCAAAAATCCCTGGGGATCGCTCCTGGGGGTGACACAGATACGCAGTATTTT
TRBJ2-3,.,.,TRBV4-1,CASSQVRASGPSHTDTQYF,TGCGCCAGCAGCCAAGTTAGGGCTTCTGGACCTTCTCACACAGATACGCAGTATTTT
TRBJ2-2,few,.,TRBV6-5,CASSYELNTGELFF,TGTGCCAGCAGTTACGAGCTTAACACCGGGGAGCTGTTTTTT
TRBJ2-7,few,.,TRBV27,CASSLSPGLFYEQYF,TGTGCCAGCAGTTTATCTCCGGGACTTTTCTACGAGCAGTACTTC
TRBJ2-3,many,.,TRBV4-1,CASSQVQAVTDTQYF,TGCGCCAGCAGCCAAGTACAGGCGGTCACAGATACGCAGTATTTT
TRBJ2-5,.,.,TRBV20-1,CSARDVQTQYF,TGCAGTGCCAGGGACGTCCAGACCCAGTACTTC
TRBJ2-5,.,.,TRBV4-1,CASSQVGGFETQYF,TGCGCCAGCAGCCAAGTTGGAGGGTTTGAGACCCAGTACTTC
TRBJ2-7,few,.,TRBV20-1,CSARETGTEQYF,TGCAGTGCTAGAGAAACCGGGACCGAGCAGTACTTC
TRBJ1-2,.,.,TRBV14,CASSQDLILTDGYTF,TGTGCCAGCAGCCAAGATCTGATCCTAACGGATGGCTACACCTTC
TRBJ2-1,few,TRBD2,TRBV7-9,CASSQILAGGLYNEQFF,TGTGCCAGCAGCCAAATACTAGCGGGGGGGCTCTACAATGAGCAGTTCTTC